A selection of T cell receptor beta chains follows, all from one sample in a study of siplizumab effects on memory and regulatory T cells. Clones were sequenced by immunoSEQ multiplex PCR, and TCRdb holds only the in-frame ones, with some missing. Of 50,000 to 70,000 clones listed, around 96% were seen once; the top ten hold approximately 0.1%. The specimen sequenced was naive CD8+ T cells sorted from blood. Receptor source: a human donor in good health. CDR3s include the opening cysteine and the closing phenylalanine or tryptophan. Each record gives: CDR3 DNA, CDR3 protein, V gene, CDR3 length, D gene, J gene, clone size. The D gene is left open where the match is weak. Size tells how often a clone was seen (once, few, many) or the class of an expanded clone, and some rows leave it out.

CDR3 DNA: TGCGCCAGCAGCTGGCTAGGAAATGAGCAGTTCTTC; CDR3 protein: CASSWLGNEQFF; V gene: TRBV5-1; CDR3 length: 12; D gene: -; J gene: TRBJ2-1; clone size: -
CDR3 DNA: TGTGCCAGCAGCAAATCTCCGGGACTACTAAAAGAGACCCAGTACTTC; CDR3 protein: CASSKSPGLLKETQYF; V gene: TRBV21-1; CDR3 length: 16; D gene: -; J gene: TRBJ2-5; clone size: -
CDR3 DNA: TGTGCCAGCATCCTCAGGGACGGCAATGAGCAGTTCTTC; CDR3 protein: CASILRDGNEQFF; V gene: TRBV6-1; CDR3 length: 13; D gene: -; J gene: TRBJ2-1; clone size: -
CDR3 DNA: TGTGCCAGCTCTCCGGGGTACCAGCCCCAGCATTTT; CDR3 protein: CASSPGYQPQHF; V gene: TRBV18; CDR3 length: 12; D gene: -; J gene: TRBJ1-5; clone size: once
CDR3 DNA: TGTGCCAGTAGTTCGGCCCGACTTACCTCCGAGCAGTACTTC; CDR3 protein: CASSSARLTSEQYF; V gene: TRBV19; CDR3 length: 14; D gene: -; J gene: TRBJ2-7; clone size: -
CDR3 DNA: TGTGCCAGTAGTACAGGGAGGTCCCTCTATGGCTACACCTTC; CDR3 protein: CASSTGRSLYGYTF; V gene: TRBV19; CDR3 length: 14; D gene: -; J gene: TRBJ1-2; clone size: -
CDR3 DNA: TGTGCCAGCAGCGGCTCTCAGATGAACACTGAAGCTTTCTTT; CDR3 protein: CASSGSQMNTEAFF; V gene: TRBV9; CDR3 length: 14; D gene: -; J gene: TRBJ1-1; clone size: -
CDR3 DNA: TGTGCCAGCAGCTCGGGACAGAGTTCCTACAATGAGCAGTTCTTC; CDR3 protein: CASSSGQSSYNEQFF; V gene: TRBV7-3; CDR3 length: 15; D gene: TRBD1; J gene: TRBJ2-1; clone size: -
CDR3 DNA: TGTGCCAGCAGTCCTCACAATGAGCAGTTCTTC; CDR3 protein: CASSPHNEQFF; V gene: TRBV28; CDR3 length: 11; D gene: -; J gene: TRBJ2-1; clone size: -
CDR3 DNA: TGTGCCAGAAGTCTAGGACCAGATAATTCACCCCTCCACTTT; CDR3 protein: CARSLGPDNSPLHF; V gene: TRBV5-3; CDR3 length: 14; D gene: -; J gene: TRBJ1-6; clone size: -
CDR3 DNA: TGCGCCAGCAATGGTGGAGAGACCCAGTACTTC; CDR3 protein: CASNGGETQYF; V gene: TRBV5-1; CDR3 length: 11; D gene: -; J gene: TRBJ2-5; clone size: -
CDR3 DNA: TGTGCCAGCAGACTAGCGGGGGGGCTTTATGAGCAGTTCTTC; CDR3 protein: CASRLAGGLYEQFF; V gene: TRBV27; CDR3 length: 14; D gene: TRBD2; J gene: TRBJ2-1; clone size: -